This T cell receptor beta chain appears in the sequencing data of a study of T-cell reconstitution after alpha-beta-depleted transplantation in children. Worth noting for this clonotype: Its antigen is unidentified.

General study findings and limits: Surviving recipient T cells and thymic progenitors produced the high day-60 TCRbeta diversity seen in some patients. Fresh T-cell production supplied most of the T-cell counts and diversity seen one year after transplant. Several hundred expanded graft clones reportedly supplied alpha-beta T cells about two months after transplant.

This sample's TCRbeta library carried unique molecular identifier barcodes. Each CDR3 protein is one row after TCRdb ran MiXCR on the PCR reads. The profile shows around 960,000 distinct CDR3 sequences, about 30% of them singletons. Trimming stripped 7 bases from V and 7 bases from J, with 11 bases between. CDR3 size: 12 residues. The genes are TRBV12-3 or TRBV12-4 and TRBJ2-1; D possibly corresponds to TRBD2 (5 bases). The origin of this receptor is a boy younger than two who had a stem cell transplant for SCID, so the T cells may come from the graft donor. Material: PBMCs, mostly from graft donor cells, obtained 360 days after TCRalphabeta/CD19-depleted stem cell transplant. The DNA of the CDR3 is TGTGCCAGCACCAGAAGGACTAATGAGCAGTTCTTC. This translates into CASTRRTNEQFF.